This T cell receptor beta chain was identified during a study of T-cell reconstitution after alpha-beta-depleted transplantation in children. The V end lost 1 base, the J end lost 6 bases, and 4 bases lay between the germline ends. In germline, CDR1 is LNHNV, CDR2 YYDKDF (reference sequence). The CDR3 length is 12 residues. It was with unique molecular identifiers that the TCRbeta library was prepared. Via MiXCR, TCRdb re-called the PCR reads, giving one row per CDR3 protein. This sample has hundreds of thousands of distinct CDR3 sequences; roughly 15% occur once, and the top ten carry 1.1%. Material: PBMCs from the stem cell graft donor, obtained from the stem cell graft. This receptor was obtained from a human donor who donated a stem cell graft to a child with acute myeloid leukemia. The rearrangement joins TRBV15 to TRBJ2-1; D is unresolved. The CDR3 loop reads CATSRAINEQFF. CDR3 DNA sequence: TGTGCCACCAGCAGAGCAATCAATGAGCAGTTCTTC. Supplemented by reference TRBV15 and TRBJ2-1, the full variable domain reads DAMVIQNPRYQVTQFGKPVTLSCSQTLNHNVMYWYQQKSSQAPKLLFHYYDKDFNNEADTPDNFQSRRPNTSFCFLDIRSPGLGDTAMYLCATSRAINEQFFGPGTRLTVL.